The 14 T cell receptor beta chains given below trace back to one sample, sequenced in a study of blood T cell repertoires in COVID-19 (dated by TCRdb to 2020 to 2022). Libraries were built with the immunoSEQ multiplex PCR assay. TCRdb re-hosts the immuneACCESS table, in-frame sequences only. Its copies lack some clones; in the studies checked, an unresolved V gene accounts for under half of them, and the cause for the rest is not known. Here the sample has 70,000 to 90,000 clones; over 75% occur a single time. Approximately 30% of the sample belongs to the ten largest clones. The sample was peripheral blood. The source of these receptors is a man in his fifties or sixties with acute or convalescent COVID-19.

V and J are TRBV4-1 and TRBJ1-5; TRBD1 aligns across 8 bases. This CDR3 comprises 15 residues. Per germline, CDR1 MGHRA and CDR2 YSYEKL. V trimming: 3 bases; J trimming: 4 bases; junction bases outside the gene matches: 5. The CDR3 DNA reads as TGCGCCAGCAGCCAGGTTACAGGGGGGAATCAGCCCCAGCATTTT. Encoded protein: CASSQVTGGNQPQHF.

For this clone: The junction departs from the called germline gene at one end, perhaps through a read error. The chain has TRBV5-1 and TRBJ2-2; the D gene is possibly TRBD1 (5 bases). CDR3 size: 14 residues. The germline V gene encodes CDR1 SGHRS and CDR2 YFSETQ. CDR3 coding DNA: TGCGCCAGCAGCCTGACAGAGAACGCCGGGGAGCTGTTTTTT. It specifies CASSLTENAGELFF. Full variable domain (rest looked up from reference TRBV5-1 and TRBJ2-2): KAGVTQTPRYLIKTRGQQVTLSCSPISGHRSVSWYQQTPGQGLQFLFEYFSETQRNKGNFPGRFSGRQFSNSRSEMNVSTLELGDSALYLCASSLTENAGELFFGEGSRLTVL.

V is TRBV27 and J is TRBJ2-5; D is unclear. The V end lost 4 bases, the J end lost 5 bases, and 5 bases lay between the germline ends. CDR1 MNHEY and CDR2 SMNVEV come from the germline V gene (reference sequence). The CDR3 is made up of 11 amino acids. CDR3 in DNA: TGTGCCAGCAGTTCGGGTGAGACCCAGTACTTC. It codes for CASSSGETQYF.

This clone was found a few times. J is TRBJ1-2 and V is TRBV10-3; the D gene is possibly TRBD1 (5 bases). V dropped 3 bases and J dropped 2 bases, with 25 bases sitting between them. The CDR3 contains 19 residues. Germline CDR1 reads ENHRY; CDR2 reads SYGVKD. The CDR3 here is CAISDPLAGDRAVNYGYTF. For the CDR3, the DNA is TGTGCCATCAGTGACCCCCTGGCGGGGGATCGGGCCGTAAACTATGGCTACACCTTC.

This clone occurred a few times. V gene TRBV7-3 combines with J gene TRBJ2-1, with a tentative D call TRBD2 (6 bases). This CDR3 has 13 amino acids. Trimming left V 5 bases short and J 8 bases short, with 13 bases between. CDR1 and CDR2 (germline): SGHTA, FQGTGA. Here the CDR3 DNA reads TGTGCCAGCAGCCGGACGCGGGGCGATGAGCAGTTCTTC. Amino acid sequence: CASSRTRGDEQFF.

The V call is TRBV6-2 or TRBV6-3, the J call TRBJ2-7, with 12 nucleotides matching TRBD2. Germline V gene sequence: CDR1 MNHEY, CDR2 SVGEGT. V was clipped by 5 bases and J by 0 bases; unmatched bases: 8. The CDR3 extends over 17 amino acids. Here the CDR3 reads CASSAETSGGFSYEQYF. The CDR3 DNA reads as TGTGCCAGCAGTGCTGAAACTAGCGGGGGGTTCTCCTACGAGCAGTACTTC.

This CDR3 reads CATRGPENTEAFF. The CDR3, as DNA: TGTGCCACCAGGGGCCCCGAGAACACTGAAGCTTTCTTT. The gene calls are TRBV24-1 and TRBJ1-1, with unresolved D. The CDR3 length is 13 residues. Looked up from germline, CDR1 is KGHDR and CDR2 is SFDVKD. V dropped 7 bases and J dropped 1 base, with 9 bases sitting between them.

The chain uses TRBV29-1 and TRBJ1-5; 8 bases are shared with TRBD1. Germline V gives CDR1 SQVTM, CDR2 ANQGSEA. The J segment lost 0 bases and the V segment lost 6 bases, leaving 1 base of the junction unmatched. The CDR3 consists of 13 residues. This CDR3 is CSVGTGSNQPQHF. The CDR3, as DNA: TGCAGCGTCGGGACAGGTAGCAATCAGCCCCAGCATTTT.

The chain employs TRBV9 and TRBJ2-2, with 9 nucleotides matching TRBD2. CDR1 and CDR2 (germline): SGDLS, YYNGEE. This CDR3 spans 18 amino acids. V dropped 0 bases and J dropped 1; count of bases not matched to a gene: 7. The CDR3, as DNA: TGTGCCAGCAGCGTAGAGGGTAGCGGGGGCGTGAACACCGGGGAGCTGTTTTTT. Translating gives CASSVEGSGGVNTGELFF. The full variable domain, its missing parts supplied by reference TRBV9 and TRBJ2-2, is DSGVTQTPKHLITATGQRVTLRCSPRSGDLSVYWYQQSLDQGLQFLIQYYNGEERAKGNILERFSAQQFPDLHSELNLSSLELGDSALYFCASSVEGSGGVNTGELFFGEGSRLTVL.

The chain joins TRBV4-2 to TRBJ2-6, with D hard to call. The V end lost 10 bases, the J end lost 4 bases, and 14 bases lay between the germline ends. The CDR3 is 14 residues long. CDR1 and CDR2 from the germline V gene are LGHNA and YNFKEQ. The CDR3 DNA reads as TGTGCCACCTCGGCGGAGTGGGGGGCCAACGTCCTGACTTTC. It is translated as CATSAEWGANVLTF.

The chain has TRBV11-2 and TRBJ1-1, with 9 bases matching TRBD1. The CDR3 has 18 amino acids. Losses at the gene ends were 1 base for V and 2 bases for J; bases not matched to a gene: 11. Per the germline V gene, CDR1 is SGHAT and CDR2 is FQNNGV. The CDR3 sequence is CASSLATGTGKANTEAFF. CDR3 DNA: TGTGCCAGCAGCTTAGCAACAGGGACAGGGAAGGCAAACACTGAAGCTTTCTTT.

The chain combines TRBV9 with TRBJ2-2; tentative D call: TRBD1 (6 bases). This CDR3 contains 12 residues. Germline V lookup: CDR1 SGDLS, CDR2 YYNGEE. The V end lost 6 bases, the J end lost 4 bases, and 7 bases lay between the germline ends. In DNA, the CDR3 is TGTGCCAGCAAGGGGGTCACCGGGGAGCTGTTTTTT. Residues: CASKGVTGELFF. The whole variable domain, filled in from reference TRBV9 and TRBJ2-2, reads DSGVTQTPKHLITATGQRVTLRCSPRSGDLSVYWYQQSLDQGLQFLIQYYNGEERAKGNILERFSAQQFPDLHSELNLSSLELGDSALYFCASKGVTGELFFGEGSRLTVL.

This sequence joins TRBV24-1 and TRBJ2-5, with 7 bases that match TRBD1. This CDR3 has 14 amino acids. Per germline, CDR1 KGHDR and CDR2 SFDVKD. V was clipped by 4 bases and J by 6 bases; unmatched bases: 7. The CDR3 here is CATSDTTGWQTQYF. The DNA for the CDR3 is TGTGCCACCAGTGACACGACAGGGTGGCAGACCCAGTACTTC.

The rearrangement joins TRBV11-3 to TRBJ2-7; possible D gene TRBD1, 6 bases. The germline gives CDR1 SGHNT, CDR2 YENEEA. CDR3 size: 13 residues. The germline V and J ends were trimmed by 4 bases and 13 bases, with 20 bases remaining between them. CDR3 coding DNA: TGTGCCAGCAGCTCAGAGGAAGGGGGTTCTCTTTACTTC. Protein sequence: CASSSEEGGSLYF.